This T cell receptor (beta chain) was sequenced during a study of blood T cell repertoires in COVID-19. About the study: Collection of acute and convalescent COVID-19 samples took place in the United States, Italy and Spain. PBMCs, B-cell-depleted T cells, or T cells provided the cDNA or gDNA that made up the material.

The V and J ends lost 2 bases and 4 bases respectively, with 14 bases between them. Germline V lookup: CDR1 SGHNT, CDR2 YENEEA. The CDR3 loop spans 15 amino acids. Per the authors' pipeline: The assay estimated nucleated cells by amplifying reference gene primers. TCRdb's copy holds only in-frame clones and misses some; the assay was immunoSEQ multiplex PCR. That table furnishes V, J and clone size, whereas the DNA furnished D and trimming. The table shows 450,000 to 500,000 clones, with 80% to 90% occurring only once. The specimen was peripheral blood. V is TRBV11-3 and J is TRBJ2-5; TRBD2 might be the D (6 bases). This receptor was obtained from a human donor in a cohort sampled during active COVID-19. For the CDR3, the DNA is TGTGCCAGCAGCTTAAGAGTCGGAGGGCTAGAGACCCAGTACTTC. Protein sequence: CASSLRVGGLETQYF.